Each of the 17 T cell receptor beta chains below was sequenced from the same sample in a study of PD-1 blockade in classical Hodgkin lymphoma. Sequencing was performed with immunoSEQ multiplex PCR; in TCRdb, only in-frame clones are kept and a portion is missing. The profile covers 20,000 or so clones, with around four fifths appearing a single time and more than 2.5% taken by the ten largest. The time point was: cycle 4 day 1 (C4D1), after 5 to 7 weeks of nivolumab. All patients relapsed after autologous stem cell transplantation, and brentuximab vedotin exposure varied. It was by magnetic negative selection that CD4+ T cells were purified from thawed PBMCs. Material: CD4+ T cells from blood, obtained before the fourth cycle of nivolumab. These receptors originate from a human donor with classical Hodgkin lymphoma.

The chain couples TRBV28 to TRBJ2-2; D unresolved. The length of the CDR3 is 13 residues. Germline V gives CDR1 MDHEN, CDR2 SYDVKM. V was clipped by 10 bases and J by 0 bases, with 9 bases between them. CDR3 region: CATLRPNTGELFF. The DNA for the CDR3 is TGTGCCACCTTGCGGCCGAACACCGGGGAGCTGTTTTTT.

The rearrangement joins TRBV7-2 to TRBJ1-4; no definite D call. Germline V gene sequence: CDR1 SGHTA, CDR2 FQGNSA. The length of the CDR3 is 15 residues. Trimming shortened V by 3 bases and J by 7 bases, and 15 bases separated the two germline ends. CDR3 bases: TGTGCCAGCAGCTTGAGCACCTCGAGGGTTGAAAAACTGTTTTTT. Translating it yields CASSLSTSRVEKLFF.

The gene calls are TRBV2 and TRBJ1-1; D is possibly TRBD1 (6 bases). V lost 4 bases, J lost 10 bases, and 13 bases lay in between. The CDR3 sequence is 12 residues long. Per germline, CDR1 SNHLY and CDR2 FYNNEI. The CDR3 is CASSAWAGVAFF. The DNA for the CDR3 is TGTGCCAGCAGTGCCTGGGCAGGGGTAGCTTTCTTT.

The chain uses TRBV7-8 and TRBJ1-5; D not certain. This CDR3 is built from 15 residues. Trimming cost V 3 bases and J 1 base, with 10 bases left between them. Per germline, CDR1 SGHVS and CDR2 FQNEAQ. The CDR3 region is CASSFSAFSNQPQHF. The CDR3 DNA reads as TGTGCCAGCAGCTTTTCGGCGTTCAGCAATCAGCCCCAGCATTTT.

This chain uses TRBV9 with TRBJ2-3; 9 bases are a match to TRBD2. Germline-derived CDR1 and CDR2 are SGDLS and YYNGEE. The CDR3 has 14 amino acids. V was clipped by 3 bases and J by 11 bases; unmatched bases: 10. This CDR3 reads CASSEHVAGVGQYF. The CDR3 DNA follows: TGTGCCAGCAGCGAACACGTAGCGGGAGTAGGGCAGTATTTT. The whole variable domain, remainder taken from reference TRBV9 and TRBJ2-3, is DSGVTQTPKHLITATGQRVTLRCSPRSGDLSVYWYQQSLDQGLQFLIQYYNGEERAKGNILERFSAQQFPDLHSELNLSSLELGDSALYFCASSEHVAGVGQYFGPGTRLTVL.

This chain links TRBV19 with TRBJ2-3, with D tentatively TRBD2 (6 bases). CDR1 and CDR2 from the germline V gene are LNHDA and SQIVND (reference sequence). V lost 1 base to trimming and J lost 10 bases, with 9 bases between them. The CDR3 has 12 residues. The DNA for the CDR3 is TGTGCCAGTAGTATAGGGGGAGGTCCGCAGTATTTT. Protein sequence: CASSIGGGPQYF.

The chain joins TRBV10-3 to TRBJ1-5; 8 positions agree with TRBD1. The germline V gene has CDR1 ENHRY and CDR2 SYGVKD. The CDR3 runs to 14 residues. The trim removed 2 bases at V and 5 bases at J, leaving 2 bases unmatched. CDR3 in amino acids: CAISEGTGHQPQHF. The CDR3 nucleotides read TGTGCCATCAGTGAGGGGACAGGCCATCAGCCCCAGCATTTT.

The chain couples TRBV6-1 to TRBJ1-2, with D hard to call. The V end was cut by 3 bases, the J end by 8 bases, with 13 bases between. CDR1 and CDR2 from the germline V gene are MNHNS and SASEGT. There are 13 residues in the CDR3. CDR3 protein: CASSEGISLGYTF. Here the CDR3 DNA reads TGTGCCAGCAGTGAGGGGATCTCCCTCGGCTACACCTTC.

The chain couples TRBV6-5 to TRBJ1-6, with D possibly being TRBD1 (6 bases). The CDR3 covers 13 residues. The V gene's germline CDR1 is MNHEY and CDR2 SVGAGI. Trimming cost V 2 bases and J 13 bases, with 12 bases left between them. This CDR3 reads CASSYRRGGPLHF. DNA for the CDR3: TGTGCCAGCAGTTACCGGAGGGGGGGTCCCCTCCACTTT.

The chain couples TRBV2 to TRBJ1-4, with D unresolved. CDR1 and CDR2 (germline): SNHLY, FYNNEI. The CDR3 is 11 residues long. Deletions cut 3 bases from V and 7 bases from J, with 3 bases between. The CDR3 DNA reads as TGTGCCAGCAGTGATTTTGAAAAACTGTTTTTT. Residues: CASSDFEKLFF.

V is TRBV6-5 and J is TRBJ2-1; D assignment may be TRBD1 or TRBD2 (5 bases each). CDR3 length: 13 residues. Trimming removed 8 bases at V and 4 bases at J, with 12 bases between. Germline values: CDR1 MNHEY, CDR2 SVGAGI. The CDR3 spells CASQRDAYNEQFF. Here the CDR3 DNA reads TGTGCCAGCCAAAGGGACGCTTACAATGAGCAGTTCTTC.

The chain carries TRBV28 and TRBJ1-5; D gene uncertain. Trimming left V 3 bases short and J 0 bases short, with 9 bases between. This CDR3 is built from 15 residues. Germline values: CDR1 MDHEN, CDR2 SYDVKM. Here the CDR3 reads CASSFARYSNQPQHF. CDR3 DNA sequence: TGTGCCAGCAGTTTTGCCAGATATAGCAATCAGCCCCAGCATTTT.

V usage is TRBV28 and J usage is TRBJ2-5, with D perhaps given as TRBD1 or TRBD2 (5 bases each). Germline V gives CDR1 MDHEN, CDR2 SYDVKM. CDR3 length equals 18 residues. V lost 5 bases and J lost 5, with 27 bases in between. This chain's CDR3 is CASSQSPLGVGLWETQYF. The DNA for the CDR3 is TGTGCCAGCAGTCAGAGCCCGCTGGGGGTGGGGTTATGGGAGACCCAGTACTTC.

This chain joins TRBV6-1 and TRBJ2-2; D is possibly TRBD1 or TRBD2 (6 bases each). Germline assignment: CDR1 MNHNS and CDR2 SASEGT. V was clipped by 4 bases and J by 4 bases, with 16 bases between them. This CDR3 is built from 16 residues. CDR3 bases: TGTGCCAGCAGTGTTATTGGCGGAGGGGGCACCGGGGAGCTGTTTTTT. Residues: CASSVIGGGGTGELFF.

The chain has TRBV28 and TRBJ2-5; D uncertain. This CDR3 comprises 13 residues. V shed 5 bases and J shed 4 bases, with 11 bases lying between them. In germline, CDR1 is MDHEN, CDR2 SYDVKM. The CDR3 DNA is TGTGCCAGCAGTCCAGCTTGGGGAGAGACCCAGTACTTC. Amino acid sequence: CASSPAWGETQYF. Supplemented by reference TRBV28 and TRBJ2-5, the full variable domain reads DVKVTQSSRYLVKRTGEKVFLECVQDMDHENMFWYRQDPGLGLRLIYFSYDVKMKEKGDIPEGYSVSREKKERFSLILESASTNQTSMYLCASSPAWGETQYFGPGTRLLVL.

This chain joins TRBV9 and TRBJ2-7; D is unresolved. Germline assignment: CDR1 SGDLS and CDR2 YYNGEE. Between the trimmed V and J ends, which lost 0 bases and 3 bases, there was a span of 7 bases. The CDR3 spans 13 residues. This CDR3 reads CASSVAPGYEQYF. DNA for the CDR3: TGTGCCAGCAGCGTAGCGCCGGGCTACGAGCAGTACTTC.

This clone has a single count. The genes are TRBV6-5 and TRBJ1-1, with D possibly matching TRBD1 (6 bases). The CDR3 has 16 amino acids. Germline V lookup: CDR1 MNHEY, CDR2 SVGAGI. V was clipped by 4 bases and J by 4 bases, with 19 bases between them. This CDR3 is CASSLRTALGATEAFF. The CDR3, as DNA: TGTGCCAGCAGTTTACGAACAGCGCTGGGGGCCACTGAAGCTTTCTTT.